These 32 T cell receptor beta chains came from one sample sequenced in a study of T-cell memory formation after mild COVID-19. TCRdb ran MiXCR on the 5' RACE reads and lists one entry per CDR3 protein. The data contain some 130,000 distinct CDR3 sequences, less than 25% of them seen just once; the ten biggest clones take up roughly 24%. The specimen was PBMCs or a T cell subset sorted from them (not recorded which). The receptors stem from an adult woman who had mild COVID-19 (a few samples of this study predate the infection). Cell type and time point are not known.

This clonotype came up a few times. V gene TRBV12-3 or TRBV12-4 combines with J gene TRBJ1-1, with D maybe TRBD1 (5 bases). The CDR3 is 12 residues long. Trimming removed 10 bases at V and 6 bases at J, with 15 bases between. This chain's CDR3 is CATAGEGAEAFF. Written as DNA, the CDR3 is TGTGCCACGGCGGGGGAGGGAGCTGAAGCTTTCTTT.

The chain combines TRBV21-1 with TRBJ1-6; TRBD1 was called by the table and not checked on the DNA. TRBV21-1 represents a pseudogene. The length of the CDR3 is 16 residues. The CDR3 loop is CASSPKTGLGDSPLHF. CDR3 bases: TGTGCCAGCAGCCCAAAGACAGGCTTAGGGGATTCACCCCTCCACTTT.

The chain couples TRBV20-1 to TRBJ2-3, with 7 positions matching TRBD2. With 3 bases clipped from V and 3 bases from J, the junction kept 9 bases outside the gene matches. Per germline, CDR1 DFQATT and CDR2 SNEGSKA (reference sequence). CDR3 size: 15 residues. The CDR3 nucleotides are TGCAGTGCTAGGGCCAGCGGGGAGAGGACAGATACGCAGTATTTT. This gives the protein CSARASGERTDTQYF.

The J gene is TRBJ2-1, the V gene TRBV12-3 or TRBV12-4; 7 nucleotides line up with TRBD1. The CDR3 extends over 15 amino acids. Trimming cost V 6 bases and J 2 bases; bases outside gene matches: 7. CDR3 nucleotides: TGTGCCAGCAGGGGACAGCTGTACACCTACAATGAGCAGTTCTTC. It is translated as CASRGQLYTYNEQFF.

The chain couples TRBV9 to TRBJ1-1; D is unresolved. Per the germline V gene, CDR1 is SGDLS and CDR2 is YYNGEE. This CDR3 is 15 amino acids long. V was cut by 4 bases and J by 1 base, with 14 bases left in between. The CDR3 region has the DNA TGTGCCAGCAGCCTGATCAGCAGTTGGAACACTGAAGCTTTCTTT. This gives the protein CASSLISSWNTEAFF.

The CDR3 protein is CASSLSTGSYGYTF. The CDR3 DNA is TGTGCCAGCAGTTTATCGACAGGGAGCTATGGCTACACCTTC. V and J are TRBV27 and TRBJ1-2, with 7 bases matching TRBD1. The germline V gene has CDR1 MNHEY and CDR2 SMNVEV (reference sequence). CDR3 length: 14 amino acids. The trim removed 0 bases at V and 4 bases at J, leaving 2 bases unmatched.

There are a few counts of this clonotype. The genes are TRBV24-1 and TRBJ1-2; D is ambiguous. Trimming shortened V by 5 bases and J by 7 bases, and 7 bases separated the two germline ends. Germline V gene lookup returns CDR1 KGHDR and CDR2 SFDVKD. The CDR3 extends over 11 amino acids. This CDR3 reads CATSVGVGYTF. The CDR3 region has the DNA TGTGCCACCAGTGTCGGAGTTGGCTACACCTTC.

This clonotype appeared once. This sequence joins TRBV27 and TRBJ1-2; tentative D call: TRBD1 (5 bases). Looked up from germline, CDR1 is MNHEY and CDR2 is SMNVEV (reference sequence). V was cut by 5 bases and J by 7 bases, with 17 bases left in between. The CDR3 sequence is 14 residues long. CDR3 region: CASSLSQGVAGYTF. In DNA, the CDR3 is TGTGCCAGCAGTCTCTCTCAGGGTGTGGCTGGCTACACCTTC.

The chain is built from TRBV6-2 or TRBV6-3 and TRBJ2-1; 11 nucleotides agree with TRBD2. V dropped 3 bases and J dropped 11; count of bases not matched to a gene: 3. The CDR3 contains 13 residues. Per germline, CDR1 MNHEY and CDR2 SVGEGT. The CDR3 protein is CASSYSGRAKQFF. The CDR3 region has the DNA TGTGCCAGCAGTTATAGCGGGAGGGCGAAGCAGTTCTTC.

The rearrangement uses TRBV9 and TRBJ1-1, with 7 bases fitting TRBD1. Trimming took 0 bases from V and 1 from J; bases not matched to a gene: 3. CDR1 is SGDLS and CDR2 is YYNGEE in the germline V gene. This CDR3 region has 15 residues. The CDR3 DNA sequence: TGTGCCAGCAGCGTAGTCGCAGGGGGGAACACTGAAGCTTTCTTT. It translates to CASSVVAGGNTEAFF. Complete variable domain (other parts from reference TRBV9 and TRBJ1-1): DSGVTQTPKHLITATGQRVTLRCSPRSGDLSVYWYQQSLDQGLQFLIQYYNGEERAKGNILERFSAQQFPDLHSELNLSSLELGDSALYFCASSVVAGGNTEAFFGQGTRLTVV.

CDR3 protein: CSVEDAVPSSTDTQYF. For the CDR3, the DNA is TGCAGCGTTGAAGATGCGGTCCCTTCTAGCACAGATACGCAGTATTTT. The chain couples TRBV29-1 to TRBJ2-3; D unresolved. CDR1 is SQVTM and CDR2 is ANQGSEA in the germline V gene. This CDR3 is 16 amino acids long. V lost 0 bases and J 0 bases, leaving 13 bases between the germline ends.

This clonotype has more than one count but fewer than ten. The rearrangement links TRBV18 to TRBJ2-1; D is possibly TRBD2 (6 bases). V lost 0 bases and J 7 bases, leaving 16 bases between the germline ends. Germline CDR1 is KGHSH and CDR2 is LQKENI. The CDR3 has 16 residues. CDR3 nucleotide sequence: TGTGCCAGCTCACCACCGCCTACAACCCGGGGGAATGAGCAGTTCTTC. Translated: CASSPPPTTRGNEQFF. Full variable domain (missing parts from reference TRBV18 and TRBJ2-1): NAGVMQNPRHLVRRRGQEARLRCSPMKGHSHVYWYRQLPEEGLKFMVYLQKENIIDESGMPKERFSAEFPKEGPSILRIQQVVRGDSAAYFCASSPPPTTRGNEQFFGPGTRLTVL.

The chain is built from TRBV2 and TRBJ2-7; D may be TRBD1 or TRBD2 (5 bases each). Germline CDR1 SNHLY, CDR2 FYNNEI. V was shortened by 5 bases and J by 2 bases, with 13 bases between the two germline ends. The CDR3 is 14 amino acids. Here the CDR3 reads CASSPGTETYEQYF. CDR3 nucleotide sequence: TGTGCCAGCAGTCCCGGGACGGAGACCTACGAGCAGTACTTC.

This clonotype came up a few times. The gene calls are TRBV19 and TRBJ1-1; no clear D gene. Deletions cut 2 bases from V and 3 bases from J, with 4 bases between. The V gene's germline CDR1 is LNHDA and CDR2 SQIVND (reference sequence). The CDR3 sequence is 12 residues long. The CDR3 DNA reads TGTGCCAGTAGTATATTCGACACTGAAGCTTTCTTT. Protein sequence: CASSIFDTEAFF.

The table lists this clonotype with many counts. The gene calls are TRBV20-1 and TRBJ2-7; D perhaps matches TRBD1 (6 bases). V lost 2 bases and J 0 bases, leaving 14 bases between the germline ends. The germline V gene encodes CDR1 DFQATT and CDR2 SNEGSKA (reference sequence). This CDR3 is 15 amino acids long. DNA for the CDR3: TGCAGTGCTAGATTCTTGCAGGGGTCCTCCTACGAGCAGTACTTC. It codes for CSARFLQGSSYEQYF.

This chain connects TRBV11-3 to TRBJ2-1, with D uncertain. The CDR3 covers 13 residues. Trimming removed 5 bases from V and 0 bases from J, with 5 bases in between. Per the germline V gene, CDR1 is SGHNT and CDR2 is YENEEA. The CDR3 spells CASSPTSYNEQFF. CDR3 bases: TGTGCCAGCAGCCCCACCTCCTACAATGAGCAGTTCTTC.

This chain links TRBV5-1 with TRBJ2-7; D unresolved. The CDR3 contains 12 residues. Germline V gives CDR1 SGHRS, CDR2 YFSETQ. V dropped 4 bases and J dropped 6 bases, with 11 bases sitting between them. The DNA of the CDR3 is TGCGCCAGCAGCCCTACTGCTTTCGAGCAGTACTTC. It translates to CASSPTAFEQYF. The whole variable domain, filled in from reference TRBV5-1 and TRBJ2-7, reads KAGVTQTPRYLIKTRGQQVTLSCSPISGHRSVSWYQQTPGQGLQFLFEYFSETQRNKGNFPGRFSGRQFSNSRSEMNVSTLELGDSALYLCASSPTAFEQYFGPGTRLTVT.

J is TRBJ1-2 and V is TRBV5-4; weak D call: TRBD1 (5 bases). CDR3 length equals 14 residues. The germline CDR1 and CDR2 sequences are SGHNT and YYREEE (reference sequence). V was cut by 3 bases and J by 8 bases, with 17 bases left in between. CDR3 DNA sequence: TGTGCCAGCAGCTGGACGGGGGTACCCGAGGGCTACACCTTC. Protein: CASSWTGVPEGYTF.

The chain joins TRBV5-6 to TRBJ2-1; 11 bases align to TRBD2. The CDR3 has 16 amino acids. Germline V lookup: CDR1 SGHDT, CDR2 YYEEEE. V was pared by 7 bases and J by 4 bases, with 10 bases of the junction left unmatched. The CDR3 DNA is TGTGCCAGCGGACCTCTAGCGGGGGGAGGATACAATGAGCAGTTCTTC. Residues: CASGPLAGGGYNEQFF.

The V call is TRBV29-1, the J call TRBJ2-3; D call uncertain. Germline V gene data show CDR1 as SQVTM and CDR2 as ANQGSEA. Trimming took off 4 bases at V and 0 bases at J, with 14 bases between the two ends. CDR3 length: 15 residues. CDR3 residues: CSVAWGEDSTDTQYF. CDR3 in DNA: TGCAGCGTTGCCTGGGGTGAGGATAGCACAGATACGCAGTATTTT.

The chain has TRBV10-3 and TRBJ1-6; D might be TRBD1 (5 bases). From germline, CDR1 is ENHRY and CDR2 SYGVKD. V was shortened by 3 bases and J by 8 bases, with 5 bases between the two germline ends. CDR3 length equals 12 residues. This CDR3 is CAISEGDSPLHF. The CDR3 coding sequence is TGTGCCATCAGTGAAGGGGATTCACCCCTCCACTTT.

This chain links TRBV20-1 with TRBJ1-5; no reliable D call. The CDR3 consists of 16 residues. Germline V CDR1 and CDR2: DFQATT, SNEGSKA (reference sequence). V was pared by 0 bases and J by 0 bases, with 12 bases between. CDR3 residues: CSARETRVYSNQPQHF. The CDR3 DNA reads as TGCAGTGCTAGAGAGACAAGGGTTTATAGCAATCAGCCCCAGCATTTT.

This clonotype was seen more than once but under ten times. The V call is TRBV20-1, the J call TRBJ2-1; no reliable D call. Trimming pared 3 bases from V and 7 bases from J, leaving 10 bases between. This CDR3 has 12 residues. Per germline, CDR1 DFQATT and CDR2 SNEGSKA (reference sequence). CDR3 residues: CSASLRENEQFF. The CDR3 nucleotides read TGCAGTGCTAGCTTGCGAGAGAATGAGCAGTTCTTC.

V and J are TRBV29-1 and TRBJ2-3; possibly TRBD2 for D (5 bases). The CDR3 has 10 amino acids. Germline V gene data show CDR1 as SQVTM and CDR2 as ANQGSEA. V was trimmed by 5 bases and J by 12 bases, leaving 12 bases between them. The CDR3, as DNA: TGCAGCGTTCCACCGGGAAAACAGTATTTT. It translates to CSVPPGKQYF.

CDR3 DNA: TGTGCCAGCAGCCCCAGGGCCGCAGGGAAGTCGTCAGATACGCAGTATTTT. Translation gives CASSPRAAGKSSDTQYF. V usage is TRBV3-1 and J usage is TRBJ2-3; D possibly corresponds to TRBD1 (5 bases). This CDR3 region has 17 residues. V dropped 4 bases and J dropped 4 bases, with 21 bases sitting between them. Germline V lookup: CDR1 LGHDT, CDR2 YNNKEL (reference sequence).

In this sample, this clonotype turned up a few times. The rearrangement joins TRBV11-1 to TRBJ1-2; weak D call: TRBD1 (6 bases). V shed 5 bases and J shed 3 bases, with 10 bases lying between them. This CDR3 has 13 residues. Germline V gene lookup returns CDR1 SGHAT and CDR2 FQDESV (reference sequence). The CDR3 sequence is CASSPRQDYGYTF. For the CDR3, the DNA is TGTGCCAGCAGCCCGCGACAGGACTATGGCTACACCTTC.

This clonotype was found many times. The chain combines TRBV12-3 or TRBV12-4 with TRBJ1-4; D gene uncertain. Trimming cost V 6 bases and J 8 bases, with 7 bases left between them. This CDR3 is built from 11 residues. Here the CDR3 DNA reads TGTGCCAGCAGCTTTGGAGAAAAACTGTTTTTT. It is translated as CASSFGEKLFF.

In this sample, this clonotype turned up a few times. The chain links TRBV5-1 to TRBJ1-1; D gene uncertain. The V end lost 0 bases, the J end lost 1 base, and 7 bases lay between the germline ends. Germline CDR1 and CDR2: SGHRS and YFSETQ. The CDR3 spans 14 residues. Written as DNA, the CDR3 is TGCGCCAGCAGCTTGGGCACCCGGAACACTGAAGCTTTCTTT. This codes for CASSLGTRNTEAFF.

This clonotype appeared a few times. This chain connects TRBV7-3 to TRBJ2-1; no reliable D call. The V gene lost 2 bases and the J gene lost 7 bases, with 9 bases spanning the gap. The CDR3 is 13 residues long. Germline V CDR1 and CDR2: SGHTA, FQGTGA. The CDR3 DNA reads TGTGCCAGCAGCTTAGACCTGGGGAATGAGCAGTTCTTC. Its translation: CASSLDLGNEQFF.

J is TRBJ2-3 and V is TRBV7-9, with 8 bases identical to TRBD2. Germline loops: CDR1 SEHNR, CDR2 FQNEAQ (reference sequence). This CDR3 is 14 amino acids long. V gave up 5 bases and J gave up 6 bases; unmatched junction bases: 7. DNA of the CDR3: TGTGCCAGCAGCCCCAGCGGGAGTGGCGATACGCAGTATTTT. This translates into CASSPSGSGDTQYF.

This clonotype was observed a few times. The genes are TRBV24-1 and TRBJ2-3, with 7 bases that match TRBD1. The germline gives CDR1 KGHDR, CDR2 SFDVKD. The CDR3 is 17 residues long. The V gene end was trimmed by 6 bases and the J gene end by 2 bases; junction bases not matched to a gene: 13. The CDR3 is CATSPLSEGANTDTQYF. The DNA for the CDR3 is TGTGCCACCAGTCCCTTAAGCGAGGGGGCCAACACAGATACGCAGTATTTT.

CDR3 protein: CASSSDRVINYGYTF. The DNA of the CDR3 is TGTGCCAGCAGCTCCGACAGGGTGATTAACTATGGCTACACCTTC. The chain has TRBV5-6 and TRBJ1-2; 7 bases align to TRBD1. This CDR3 is built from 15 residues. Germline lookup yields CDR1 SGHDT and CDR2 YYEEEE. The V segment lost 3 bases and the J segment 1 base; nucleotides outside the gene matches: 6.